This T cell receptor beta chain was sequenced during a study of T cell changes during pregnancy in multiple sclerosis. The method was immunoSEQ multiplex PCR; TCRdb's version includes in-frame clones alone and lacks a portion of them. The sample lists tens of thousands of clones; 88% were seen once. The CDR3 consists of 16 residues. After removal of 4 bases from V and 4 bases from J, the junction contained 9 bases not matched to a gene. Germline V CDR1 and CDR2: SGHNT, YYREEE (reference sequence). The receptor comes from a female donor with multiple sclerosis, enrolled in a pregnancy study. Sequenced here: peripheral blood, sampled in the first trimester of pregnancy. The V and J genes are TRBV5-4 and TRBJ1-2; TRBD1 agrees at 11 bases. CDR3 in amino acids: CASSRTGTGGSYGYTF. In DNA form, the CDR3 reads TGTGCCAGCAGCAGAACCGGGACAGGGGGAAGCTATGGCTACACCTTC.